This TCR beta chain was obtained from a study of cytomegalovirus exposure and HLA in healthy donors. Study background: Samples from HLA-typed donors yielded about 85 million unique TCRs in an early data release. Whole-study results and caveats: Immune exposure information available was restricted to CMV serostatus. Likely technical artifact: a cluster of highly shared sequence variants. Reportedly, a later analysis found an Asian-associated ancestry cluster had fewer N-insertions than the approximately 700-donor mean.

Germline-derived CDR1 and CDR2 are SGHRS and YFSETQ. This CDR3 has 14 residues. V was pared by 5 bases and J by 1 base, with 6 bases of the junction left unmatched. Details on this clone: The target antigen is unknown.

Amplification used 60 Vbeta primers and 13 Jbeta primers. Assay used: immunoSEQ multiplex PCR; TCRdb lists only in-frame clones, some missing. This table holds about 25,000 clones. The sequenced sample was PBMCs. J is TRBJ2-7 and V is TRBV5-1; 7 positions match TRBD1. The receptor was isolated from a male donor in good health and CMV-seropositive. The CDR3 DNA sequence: TGCGCCAGCAGTTCCGGGACAGCTTCCTACGAGCAGTACTTC. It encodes CASSSGTASYEQYF.